The 16 T cell receptor beta chains given below trace back to one sample, sequenced in a study of blood T cell repertoires in COVID-19. TCRdb keeps only in-frame clones here, not all; method: immunoSEQ multiplex PCR. The repertoire consists of over 300,000 clones, with 75% to 90% occurring once and the leading ten covering less than 2.5%. Sequencing was carried out using PBMCs or T cells enriched from blood (not recorded which). These receptor sequences come from a man in his thirties or forties who had recovered from COVID-19.

The chain is built from TRBV4-3 and TRBJ1-4; D unclear. CDR3 size: 16 residues. Trimming shortened V by 6 bases and J by 5 bases, and 19 bases separated the two germline ends. Per germline, CDR1 LGHNA and CDR2 YSLEER. CDR3 in DNA: TGCGCCAGCAGACTTTTTGATGGACCGGGGAATGAAAAACTGTTTTTT. This encodes CASRLFDGPGNEKLFF.

The chain recombines TRBV7-2 with TRBJ2-2; 9 bases agree with TRBD2. V was pared by 5 bases and J by 0 bases, with 7 bases of the junction left unmatched. This CDR3 contains 17 residues. Per the germline V gene, CDR1 is SGHTA and CDR2 is FQGNSA. For the CDR3, the DNA is TGTGCCAGCAGCATTCTAGCGGGGACTGCGAACACCGGGGAGCTGTTTTTT. Its translation: CASSILAGTANTGELFF.

The chain is built from TRBV29-1 and TRBJ1-3, with D perhaps matching TRBD1 (6 bases). Trimming removed 6 bases at V and 3 bases at J, with 15 bases between. From germline, CDR1 is SQVTM and CDR2 ANQGSEA. The CDR3 contains 14 residues. CDR3 DNA sequence: TGCAGCGTAGAACAGGGCCTGGATGGAAACACCATATATTTT. As protein: CSVEQGLDGNTIYF.

The rearrangement links TRBV10-3 to TRBJ1-1; a weak D match, TRBD1 (5 bases). V dropped 6 bases and J dropped 11 bases, with 22 bases sitting between them. Germline V gene lookup returns CDR1 ENHRY and CDR2 SYGVKD. The CDR3 is 14 residues long. As DNA, the CDR3 is TGTGCCATCAGGCCCTCCGGGGAGGTGCGGGGGGCTTTCTTT. This translates into CAIRPSGEVRGAFF.

The V and J genes are TRBV19 and TRBJ1-1; 10 nucleotides align to TRBD1. CDR3 length: 12 residues. CDR1 and CDR2 (germline): LNHDA, SQIVND (reference sequence). Trimming at V came to 4 bases and at J to 7 bases, leaving 0 bases not matched to a gene. CDR3 protein: CASSRDRGEAFF. CDR3 nucleotides: TGTGCCAGTAGTAGGGACAGGGGTGAAGCTTTCTTT.

CDR3 amino acids: CASRPPPLGPSSYEQYF. CDR3 nucleotides: TGTGCCAGCAGGCCACCTCCTTTGGGCCCCAGCTCCTACGAGCAGTACTTC. This sequence joins TRBV7-8 and TRBJ2-7; D is unclear. V lost 6 bases, J lost 0 bases, and 21 bases lay in between. This CDR3 region has 17 residues. Looked up from germline, CDR1 is SGHVS and CDR2 is FQNEAQ. The full variable domain, with the rest looked up from reference TRBV7-8 and TRBJ2-7, is GAGVSQSPRYKVAKRGQDVALRCDPISGHVSLFWYQQALGQGPEFLTYFQNEAQLDKSGLPSDRFFAERPEGSVSTLKIQRTQQEDSAVYLCASRPPPLGPSSYEQYFGPGTRLTVT.

J is TRBJ2-1 and V is TRBV9; maybe TRBD1 (6 bases). This CDR3 is 13 amino acids long. CDR1 is SGDLS and CDR2 is YYNGEE in the germline V gene. The V and J ends lost 3 bases and 10 bases respectively, with 14 bases between them. The DNA for the CDR3 is TGTGCCAGCAGCGCCACACGAGACAGGGAGCAGTTCTTC. Encoded protein: CASSATRDREQFF.

This chain uses TRBV6-5 with TRBJ1-6; D may be TRBD1 (6 bases). This CDR3 spans 14 amino acids. Trimming cost V 8 bases and J 7 bases, with 15 bases left between them. Germline CDR1 reads MNHEY; CDR2 reads SVGAGI. CDR3 region: CASHLEGGNSPLHF. CDR3 nucleotides: TGTGCCAGCCACCTGGAGGGGGGGAATTCACCCCTCCACTTT.

The V gene is TRBV14, the J gene TRBJ1-5; no firm D call. The V end lost 4 bases, the J end lost 2 bases, and 18 bases lay between the germline ends. Germline V gene sequence: CDR1 SGHDN, CDR2 FVKESK. The CDR3 has 17 residues. Written as DNA, the CDR3 is TGTGCCAGCAGCCCGTACTCTGCTCCAATGGGCAATCAGCCCCAGCATTTT. It translates to CASSPYSAPMGNQPQHF.

The chain couples TRBV4-1 to TRBJ1-4; maybe TRBD1 (5 bases). The germline V and J ends were trimmed by 4 bases and 5 bases, with 11 bases remaining between them. The CDR3 runs 14 residues. CDR1 is MGHRA and CDR2 is YSYEKL in the germline V gene. CDR3 DNA sequence: TGCGCCAGCAGCCTCGGACATTTGAATGAAAAACTGTTTTTT. This encodes CASSLGHLNEKLFF.

V gene TRBV13 combines with J gene TRBJ1-1; D perhaps matches TRBD1 (6 bases). CDR3 size: 17 residues. Trimming took off 5 bases at V and 1 base at J, with 20 bases between the two ends. Germline V gene data show CDR1 as PRHDT and CDR2 as FYEKMQ (reference sequence). In DNA, the CDR3 is TGTGCCAGCAGCCTCCAGGGGCGGTTGAGTCGGAACACTGAAGCTTTCTTT. It yields the protein CASSLQGRLSRNTEAFF.

The chain couples TRBV4-2 to TRBJ1-4; 7 bases map to TRBD1. With 8 bases clipped from V and 2 bases from J, the junction kept 5 bases outside the gene matches. Per the germline V gene, CDR1 is LGHNA and CDR2 is YNFKEQ. This CDR3 has 14 residues. The chain's CDR3 is CASAKGGTNEKLFF. CDR3 coding DNA: TGTGCCAGCGCAAAAGGGGGCACTAATGAAAAACTGTTTTTT.

The gene calls are TRBV2 and TRBJ1-2; D gene uncertain. Germline CDR1 and CDR2: SNHLY and FYNNEI. V was cut by 8 bases and J by 0 bases, with 10 bases left in between. The CDR3 covers 13 residues. The CDR3 protein is CASYRGTNYGYTF. CDR3 nucleotides: TGTGCCAGCTACCGAGGGACTAACTATGGCTACACCTTC.

The genes are TRBV6-5 and TRBJ2-5, with a weak D call TRBD1 (5 bases). The V end was cut by 8 bases, the J end by 5 bases, with 12 bases between. The V gene's germline CDR1 is MNHEY and CDR2 SVGAGI. The CDR3 is made up of 12 amino acids. The CDR3 sequence: CASQGFGETQYF. For the CDR3, the DNA is TGTGCCAGCCAGGGATTTGGGGAGACCCAGTACTTC.

The table lists this clone with a count of one. J is TRBJ1-1 and V is TRBV27; 11 bases line up with TRBD1. With 5 bases clipped from V and 1 base from J, the junction kept 6 bases outside the gene matches. The CDR3 totals 16 residues. Germline CDR1 MNHEY, CDR2 SMNVEV (reference sequence). The CDR3 nucleotides read TGTGCCAGCAGTCCCGGACAGGGGGCTTGGAACACTGAAGCTTTCTTT. Amino acids: CASSPGQGAWNTEAFF.

V usage is TRBV19 and J usage is TRBJ1-2; D is perhaps TRBD1 (6 bases). The V end lost 8 bases, the J end lost 4 bases, and 14 bases lay between the germline ends. CDR1 and CDR2 (germline): LNHDA, SQIVND (reference sequence). The length of the CDR3 is 13 residues. CDR3 nucleotides: TGTGCCAGTCGCCCCCAGGACAGCTATGGCTACACCTTC. Its translation: CASRPQDSYGYTF. Using reference TRBV19 and TRBJ1-2 for the parts outside the CDR3, the full variable domain is DGGITQSPKYLFRKEGQNVTLSCEQNLNHDAMYWYRQDPGQGLRLIYYSQIVNDFQKGDIAEGYSVSREKKESFPLTVTSAQKNPTAFYLCASRPQDSYGYTFGSGTRLTVV.